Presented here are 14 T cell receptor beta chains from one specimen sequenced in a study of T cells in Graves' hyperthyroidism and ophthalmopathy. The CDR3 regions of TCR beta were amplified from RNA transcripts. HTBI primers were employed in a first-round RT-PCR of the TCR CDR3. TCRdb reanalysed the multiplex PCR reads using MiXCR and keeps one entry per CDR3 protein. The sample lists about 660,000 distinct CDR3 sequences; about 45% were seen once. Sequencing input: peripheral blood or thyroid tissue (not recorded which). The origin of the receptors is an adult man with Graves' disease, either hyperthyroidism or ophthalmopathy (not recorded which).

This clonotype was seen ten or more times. CDR3 nucleotide sequence: TGTGCCAGCAGCTTACTGAGATCCTATAATTCACCCCTCCACTTT. This encodes CASSLLRSYNSPLHF. The chain links TRBV7-2 to TRBJ1-6; D not certain. V dropped 2 bases and J dropped 1 base, with 6 bases sitting between them. The CDR3 totals 15 residues. Per germline, CDR1 SGHTA and CDR2 FQGNSA.

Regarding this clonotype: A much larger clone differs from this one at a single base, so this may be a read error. The CDR3 DNA is TGTGCCAGCAGTGCAGGATGGGGAGATAGCAATCAGCCCCAGCATTTT. Protein product: CASSAGWGDSNQPQHF. This chain joins TRBV2 and TRBJ1-5, with D hard to call. The ends were cut back, 4 bases at V and 0 bases at J, with 13 bases in the middle. CDR3 length equals 16 residues. The germline V gene has CDR1 SNHLY and CDR2 FYNNEI.

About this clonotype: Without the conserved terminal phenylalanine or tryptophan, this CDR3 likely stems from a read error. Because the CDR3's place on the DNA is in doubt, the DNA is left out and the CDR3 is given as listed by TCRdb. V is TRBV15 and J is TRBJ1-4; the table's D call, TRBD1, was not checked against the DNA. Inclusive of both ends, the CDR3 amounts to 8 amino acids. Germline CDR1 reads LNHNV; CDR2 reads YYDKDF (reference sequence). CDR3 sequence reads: CATGGANY.

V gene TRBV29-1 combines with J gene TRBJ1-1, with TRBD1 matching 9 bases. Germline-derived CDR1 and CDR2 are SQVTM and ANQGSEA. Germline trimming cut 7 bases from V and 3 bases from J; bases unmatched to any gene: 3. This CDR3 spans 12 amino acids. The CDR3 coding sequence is TGCAGCGACAGGGGGCGGGACACTGAAGCTTTCTTT. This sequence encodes CSDRGRDTEAFF.

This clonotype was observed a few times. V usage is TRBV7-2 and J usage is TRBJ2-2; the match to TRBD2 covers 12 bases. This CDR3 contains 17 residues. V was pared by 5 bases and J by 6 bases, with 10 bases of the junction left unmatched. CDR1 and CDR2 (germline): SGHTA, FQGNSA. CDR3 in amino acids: CASSRVGLAGGSGELFF. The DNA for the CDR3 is TGTGCCAGCAGCCGAGTAGGGCTAGCGGGGGGGTCCGGGGAGCTGTTTTTT.

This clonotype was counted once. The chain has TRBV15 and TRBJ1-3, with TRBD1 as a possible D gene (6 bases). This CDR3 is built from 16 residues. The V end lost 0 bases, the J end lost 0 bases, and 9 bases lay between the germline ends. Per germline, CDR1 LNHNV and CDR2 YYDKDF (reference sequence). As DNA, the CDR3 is TGTGCCACCAGCAGAGAGGACAGCACCTCTGGAAACACCATATATTTT. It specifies CATSREDSTSGNTIYF.

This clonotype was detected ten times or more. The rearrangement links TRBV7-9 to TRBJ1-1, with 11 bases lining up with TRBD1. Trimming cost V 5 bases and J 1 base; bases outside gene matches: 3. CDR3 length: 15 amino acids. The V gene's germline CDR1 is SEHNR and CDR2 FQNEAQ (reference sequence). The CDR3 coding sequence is TGTGCCAGCAGCCTAGGGACAGGGGGGAACACTGAAGCTTTCTTT. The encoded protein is CASSLGTGGNTEAFF.

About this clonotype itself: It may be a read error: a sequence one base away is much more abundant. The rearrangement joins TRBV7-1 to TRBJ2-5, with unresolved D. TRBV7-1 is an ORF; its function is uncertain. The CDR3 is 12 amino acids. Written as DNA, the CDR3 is TGTGCCGGCAGATCGTACCAAGAGACCCAGTACTTC. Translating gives CAGRSYQETQYF.

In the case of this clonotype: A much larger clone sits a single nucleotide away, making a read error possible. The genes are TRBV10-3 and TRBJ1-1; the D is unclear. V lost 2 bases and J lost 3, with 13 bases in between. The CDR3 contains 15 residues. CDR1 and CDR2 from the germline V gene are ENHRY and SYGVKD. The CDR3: CAISERTVMDTEAFF. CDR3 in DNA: TGTGCCATCAGTGAGAGGACGGTAATGGACACTGAAGCTTTCTTT.

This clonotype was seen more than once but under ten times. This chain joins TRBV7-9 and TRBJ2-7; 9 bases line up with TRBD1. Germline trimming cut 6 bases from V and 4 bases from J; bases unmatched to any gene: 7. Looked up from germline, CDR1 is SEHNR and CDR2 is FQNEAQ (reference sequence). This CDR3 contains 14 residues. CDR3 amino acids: CASSSGQGKYEQYF. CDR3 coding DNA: TGTGCCAGCAGTTCGGGACAGGGAAAATACGAGCAGTACTTC.

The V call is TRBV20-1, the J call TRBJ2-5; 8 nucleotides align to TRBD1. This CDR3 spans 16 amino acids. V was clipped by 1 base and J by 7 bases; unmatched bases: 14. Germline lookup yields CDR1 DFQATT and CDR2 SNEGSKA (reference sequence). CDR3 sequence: CSARGTDRGTPLTQYF. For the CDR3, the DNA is TGCAGTGCTAGAGGAACTGACAGGGGAACCCCCCTGACCCAGTACTTC.

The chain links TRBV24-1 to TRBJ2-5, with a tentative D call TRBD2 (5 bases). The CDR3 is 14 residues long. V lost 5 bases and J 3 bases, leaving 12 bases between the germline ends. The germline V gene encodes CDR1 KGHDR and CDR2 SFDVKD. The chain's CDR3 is CATSARSGKETQYF. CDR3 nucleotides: TGTGCCACCAGTGCTAGATCGGGGAAAGAGACCCAGTACTTC.

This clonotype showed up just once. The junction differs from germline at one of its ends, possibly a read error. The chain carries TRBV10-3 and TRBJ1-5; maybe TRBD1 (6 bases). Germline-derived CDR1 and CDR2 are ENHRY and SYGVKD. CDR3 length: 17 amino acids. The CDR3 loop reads CASSEALPGVYNQPQHF. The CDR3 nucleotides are TGTGCCAGCAGTGAAGCGCTCCCAGGGGTTTACAATCAGCCCCAGCATTTT.

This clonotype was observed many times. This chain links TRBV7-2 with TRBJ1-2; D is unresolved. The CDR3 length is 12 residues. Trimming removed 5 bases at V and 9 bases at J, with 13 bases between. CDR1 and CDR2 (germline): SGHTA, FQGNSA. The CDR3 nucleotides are TGTGCCAGCAGCCCAAGATCTGATCGCTACACCTTC. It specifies CASSPRSDRYTF.